The clone carrying this T cell receptor beta chain was recorded a few times. This entry is derived from a study of identical twins. The CDR3 runs to 17 residues. Germline CDR1 SSHAT, CDR2 FNYEAQ (reference sequence). The V gene lost 6 bases and the J gene lost 0 bases, with 18 bases spanning the gap. TCRdb fed the 5' RACE reads into MiXCR, producing one record per CDR3 protein. The sample holds around 530,000 distinct CDR3 sequences, approximately 14% seen once. The same specimen was also included in a second study, on yellow fever vaccine responses in identical twins.

The source material was CD4+ T cells sorted from blood. This TCR was sampled from a woman younger than 30 in good health. This sequence joins TRBV7-7 and TRBJ1-3, with D perhaps TRBD1 (5 bases). CDR3 sequence (DNA): TGTGCCAGCAGTAGCGGGGCCGCCGGGAACTCTGGAAACACCATATATTTT. Its translation is CASSSGAAGNSGNTIYF. The complete variable domain, with remaining parts taken from reference TRBV7-7 and TRBJ1-3, reads GAGVSQSPRYKVTKRGQDVTLRCDPISSHATLYWYQQALGQGPEFLTYFNYEAQPDKSGLPSDRFSAERPEGSISTLTIQRTEQRDSAMYRCASSSGAAGNSGNTIYFGEGSWLTVV.